This T cell receptor beta chain was profiled in a study of CD8+ T cells in alopecia areata. Concerning this clone: No antigen is known for it. In the same sample, other DNA sequences code for this CDR3.

CD4+ and CD8+ T cells were sorted from PBMCs stained for CD3, CD4 and CD8. Isolated RNA was reverse transcribed into cDNA used as the sequencing template. TCRdb keeps only in-frame clones here, not all; method: immunoSEQ multiplex PCR. The repertoire holds 200,000 to 250,000 clones, with approximately 60% as singletons. Notes on the study in general: Mice showed TCR sharing more clearly than patients did, possibly owing to HLA. Normal scalp showed lower clonality than lesional scalp, especially alopecia totalis/universalis.

The ends were cut back, 0 bases at V and 7 bases at J, with 2 bases in the middle. The CDR3 runs to 11 residues. CDR1 SGDLS and CDR2 YYNGEE come from the germline V gene. The sequence was obtained from a human donor in good health. Sequenced input: CD8+ T cells sorted from blood. This chain connects TRBV9 to TRBJ2-1; D not certain. CDR3: CASSVANEQFF. CDR3 DNA sequence: TGTGCCAGCAGCGTAGCTAATGAGCAGTTCTTC. Combining the CDR3 with reference TRBV9 and TRBJ2-1 gives the whole variable domain DSGVTQTPKHLITATGQRVTLRCSPRSGDLSVYWYQQSLDQGLQFLIQYYNGEERAKGNILERFSAQQFPDLHSELNLSSLELGDSALYFCASSVANEQFFGPGTRLTVL.